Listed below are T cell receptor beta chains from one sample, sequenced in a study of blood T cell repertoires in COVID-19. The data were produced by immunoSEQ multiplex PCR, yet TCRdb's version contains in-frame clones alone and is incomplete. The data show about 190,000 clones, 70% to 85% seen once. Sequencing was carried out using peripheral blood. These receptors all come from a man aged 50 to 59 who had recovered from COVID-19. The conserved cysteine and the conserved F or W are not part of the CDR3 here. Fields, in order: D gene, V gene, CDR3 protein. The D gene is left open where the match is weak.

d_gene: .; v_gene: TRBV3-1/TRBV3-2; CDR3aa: ASSPPKQATTDTQY
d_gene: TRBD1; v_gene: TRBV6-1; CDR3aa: ASSAQGTVANQPQH
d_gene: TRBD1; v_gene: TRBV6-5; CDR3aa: ASTEQGTSNQPQH
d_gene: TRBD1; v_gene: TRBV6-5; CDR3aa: ASSPSLDRGPI
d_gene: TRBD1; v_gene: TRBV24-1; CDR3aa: ATENTQGAKETQY
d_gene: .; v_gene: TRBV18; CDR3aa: ASSPAGAGETQY
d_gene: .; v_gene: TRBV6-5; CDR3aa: ASSWSEQETQY
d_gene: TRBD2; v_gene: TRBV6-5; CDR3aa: ASSGRARNEQF
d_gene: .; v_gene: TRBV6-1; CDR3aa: ASSEDLEQVNSPLH
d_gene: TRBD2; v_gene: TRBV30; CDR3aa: AWRGPRHGRTSVADTQY
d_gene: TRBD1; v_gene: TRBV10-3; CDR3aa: AISEQGVAKNIQY